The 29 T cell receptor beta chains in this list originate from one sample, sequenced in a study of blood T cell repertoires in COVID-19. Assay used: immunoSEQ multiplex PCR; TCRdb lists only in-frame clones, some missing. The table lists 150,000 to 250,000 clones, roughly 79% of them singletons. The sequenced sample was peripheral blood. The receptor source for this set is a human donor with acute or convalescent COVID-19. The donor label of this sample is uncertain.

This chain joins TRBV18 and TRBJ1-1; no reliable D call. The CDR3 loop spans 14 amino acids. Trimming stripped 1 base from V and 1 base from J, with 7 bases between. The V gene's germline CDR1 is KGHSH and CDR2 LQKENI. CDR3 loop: CASSPHVANTEAFF. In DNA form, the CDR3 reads TGTGCCAGCTCACCACACGTAGCGAACACTGAAGCTTTCTTT.

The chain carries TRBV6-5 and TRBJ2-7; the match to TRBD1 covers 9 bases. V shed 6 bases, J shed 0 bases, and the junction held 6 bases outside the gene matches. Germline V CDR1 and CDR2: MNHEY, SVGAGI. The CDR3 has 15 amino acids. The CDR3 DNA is TGTGCCAGCAGCTCCACGACAGGGGGCTCCTACGAGCAGTACTTC. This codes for CASSSTTGGSYEQYF.

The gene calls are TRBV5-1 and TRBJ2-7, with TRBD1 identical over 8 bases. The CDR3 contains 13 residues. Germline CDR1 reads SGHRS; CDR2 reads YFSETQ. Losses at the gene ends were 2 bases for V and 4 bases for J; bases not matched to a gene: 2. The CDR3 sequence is CASSLQGDYEQYF. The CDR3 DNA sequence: TGCGCCAGCAGCTTACAGGGGGATTACGAGCAGTACTTC.

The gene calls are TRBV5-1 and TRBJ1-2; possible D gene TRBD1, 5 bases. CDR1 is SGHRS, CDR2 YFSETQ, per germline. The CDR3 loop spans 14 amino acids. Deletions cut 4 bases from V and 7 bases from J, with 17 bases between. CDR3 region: CASSLLGGKGGYTF. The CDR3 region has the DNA TGCGCCAGCAGCCTACTGGGGGGGAAGGGTGGCTACACCTTC.

CDR3: CSASALAGGSKGTDTQYF. CDR3 bases: TGCAGTGCTAGTGCACTAGCGGGAGGGAGTAAGGGCACAGATACGCAGTATTTT. V and J are TRBV20-1 and TRBJ2-3; 13 nucleotides match TRBD2. J was trimmed by 1 base and V by 3 bases; bases with no gene match: 10. Germline values: CDR1 DFQATT, CDR2 SNEGSKA (reference sequence). This CDR3 contains 18 residues.

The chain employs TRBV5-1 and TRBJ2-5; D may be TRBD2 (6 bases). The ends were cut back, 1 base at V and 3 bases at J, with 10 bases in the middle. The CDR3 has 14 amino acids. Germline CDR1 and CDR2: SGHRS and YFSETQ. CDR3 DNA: TGCGCCAGCAGCTTGTTTAGCGGAGAAGAGACCCAGTACTTC. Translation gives CASSLFSGEETQYF.

DNA of the CDR3: TGTGCCAGCAGCCCGACAGGGGTAGGAGATACGCAGTATTTT. Translated: CASSPTGVGDTQYF. The chain recombines TRBV5-4 with TRBJ2-3; the match to TRBD1 covers 8 bases. The CDR3 spans 14 residues. From germline, CDR1 is SGHNT and CDR2 YYREEE (reference sequence). The J segment lost 5 bases and the V segment lost 4 bases, leaving 6 bases of the junction unmatched.

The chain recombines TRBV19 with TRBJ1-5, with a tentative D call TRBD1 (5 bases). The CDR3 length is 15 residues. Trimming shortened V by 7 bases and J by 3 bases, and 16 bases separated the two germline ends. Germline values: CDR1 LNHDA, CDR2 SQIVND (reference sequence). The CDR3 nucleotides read TGTGCCAGTACCCCAACCGGGGGGTTCAATCAGCCCCAGCATTTT. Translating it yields CASTPTGGFNQPQHF.

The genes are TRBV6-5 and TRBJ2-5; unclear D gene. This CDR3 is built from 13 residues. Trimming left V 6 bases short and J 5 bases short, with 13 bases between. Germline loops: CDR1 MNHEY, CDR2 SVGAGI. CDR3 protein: CASRRVVEETQYF. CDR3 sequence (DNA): TGTGCCAGCAGGAGAGTAGTTGAGGAGACCCAGTACTTC.

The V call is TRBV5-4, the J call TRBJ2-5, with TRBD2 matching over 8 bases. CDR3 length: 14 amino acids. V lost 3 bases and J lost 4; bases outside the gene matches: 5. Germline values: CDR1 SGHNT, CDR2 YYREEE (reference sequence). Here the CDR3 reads CASSSGTRGETQYF. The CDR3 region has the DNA TGTGCCAGCAGCTCGGGGACTAGGGGAGAGACCCAGTACTTC.

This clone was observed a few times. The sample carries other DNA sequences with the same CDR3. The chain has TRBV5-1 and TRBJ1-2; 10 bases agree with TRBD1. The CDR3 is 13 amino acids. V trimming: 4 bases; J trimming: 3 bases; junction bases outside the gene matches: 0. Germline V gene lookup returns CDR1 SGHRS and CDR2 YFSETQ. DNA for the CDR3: TGCGCCAGCAGCGGACAGGGGGACTATGGCTACACCTTC. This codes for CASSGQGDYGYTF. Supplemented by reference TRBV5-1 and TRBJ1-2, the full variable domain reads KAGVTQTPRYLIKTRGQQVTLSCSPISGHRSVSWYQQTPGQGLQFLFEYFSETQRNKGNFPGRFSGRQFSNSRSEMNVSTLELGDSALYLCASSGQGDYGYTFGSGTRLTVV.

CDR3 loop: CASSALQNSPLHF. The CDR3 nucleotides read TGTGCCAGCAGTGCGTTACAGAATTCACCCCTCCACTTT. This sequence joins TRBV2 and TRBJ1-6; no clear D gene. V was trimmed by 4 bases and J by 7 bases, leaving 8 bases between them. The V gene's germline CDR1 is SNHLY and CDR2 FYNNEI. This CDR3 has 13 amino acids.

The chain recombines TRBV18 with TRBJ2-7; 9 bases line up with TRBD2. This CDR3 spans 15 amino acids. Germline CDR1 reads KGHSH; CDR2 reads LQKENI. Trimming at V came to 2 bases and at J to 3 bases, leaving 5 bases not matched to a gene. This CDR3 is CASSPRLAAYYEQYF. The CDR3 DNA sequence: TGTGCCAGCTCACCAAGACTAGCGGCTTACTACGAGCAGTACTTC. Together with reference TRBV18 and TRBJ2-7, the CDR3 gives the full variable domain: NAGVMQNPRHLVRRRGQEARLRCSPMKGHSHVYWYRQLPEEGLKFMVYLQKENIIDESGMPKERFSAEFPKEGPSILRIQQVVRGDSAAYFCASSPRLAAYYEQYFGPGTRLTVT.

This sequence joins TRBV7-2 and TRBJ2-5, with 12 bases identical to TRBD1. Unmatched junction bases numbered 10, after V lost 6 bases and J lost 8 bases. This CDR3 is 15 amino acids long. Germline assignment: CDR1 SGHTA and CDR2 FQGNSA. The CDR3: CASRSGGTGGFTQYF. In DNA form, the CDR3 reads TGTGCCAGCAGGTCCGGCGGGACAGGGGGCTTTACCCAGTACTTC.

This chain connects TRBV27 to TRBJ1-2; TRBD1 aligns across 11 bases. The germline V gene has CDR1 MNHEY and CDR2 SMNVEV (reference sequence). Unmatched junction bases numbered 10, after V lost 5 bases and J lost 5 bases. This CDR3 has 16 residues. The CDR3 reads CASSPKGTGGLYGYTF. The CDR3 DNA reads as TGTGCCAGCAGTCCAAAGGGGACAGGGGGATTATATGGCTACACCTTC.

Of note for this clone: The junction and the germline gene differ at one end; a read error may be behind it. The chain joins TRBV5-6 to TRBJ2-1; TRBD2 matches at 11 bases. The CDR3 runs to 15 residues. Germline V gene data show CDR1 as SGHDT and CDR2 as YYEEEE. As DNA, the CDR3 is TGTGCCAGCAGCTACAAGACTAGCGGGGCCCTGGAGCCGTTCTTC. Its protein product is CASSYKTSGALEPFF.

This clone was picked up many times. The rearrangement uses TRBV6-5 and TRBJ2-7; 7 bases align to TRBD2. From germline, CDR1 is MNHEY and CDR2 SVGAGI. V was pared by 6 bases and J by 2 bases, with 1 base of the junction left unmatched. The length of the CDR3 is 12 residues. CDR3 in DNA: TGTGCCAGCAGCGGGGGGACCTACGAGCAGTACTTC. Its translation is CASSGGTYEQYF.

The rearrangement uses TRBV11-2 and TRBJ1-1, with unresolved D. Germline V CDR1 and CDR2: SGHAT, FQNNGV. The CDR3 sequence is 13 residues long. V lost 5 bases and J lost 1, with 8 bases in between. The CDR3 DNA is TGTGCCAGCAGCCTAAGACAGAACACTGAAGCTTTCTTT. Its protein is CASSLRQNTEAFF.

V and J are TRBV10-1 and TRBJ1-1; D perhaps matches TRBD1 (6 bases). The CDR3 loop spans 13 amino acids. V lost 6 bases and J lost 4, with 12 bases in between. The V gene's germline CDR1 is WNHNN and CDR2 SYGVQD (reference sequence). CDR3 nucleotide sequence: TGCGCCAGCAGCCGGACAGCTGGCACTGAAGCTTTCTTT. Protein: CASSRTAGTEAFF.

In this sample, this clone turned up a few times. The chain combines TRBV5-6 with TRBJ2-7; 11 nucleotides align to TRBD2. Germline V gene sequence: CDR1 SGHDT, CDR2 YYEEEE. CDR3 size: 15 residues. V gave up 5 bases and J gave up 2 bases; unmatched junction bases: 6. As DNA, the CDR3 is TGTGCCAGCAGTCATAGCGGGAGGGGGGCCTACGAGCAGTACTTC. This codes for CASSHSGRGAYEQYF.

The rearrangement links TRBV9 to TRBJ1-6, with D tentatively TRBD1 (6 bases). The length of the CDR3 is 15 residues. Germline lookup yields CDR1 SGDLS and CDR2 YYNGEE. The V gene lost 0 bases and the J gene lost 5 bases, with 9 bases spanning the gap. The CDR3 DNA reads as TGTGCCAGCAGCGTAGCTCCAGGGGATAATTCACCCCTCCACTTT. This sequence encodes CASSVAPGDNSPLHF.

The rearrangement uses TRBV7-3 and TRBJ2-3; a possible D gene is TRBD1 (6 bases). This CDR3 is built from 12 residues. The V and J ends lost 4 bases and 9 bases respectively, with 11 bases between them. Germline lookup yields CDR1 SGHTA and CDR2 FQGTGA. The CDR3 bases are TGTGCCAGCAGCTCCCTAGGGGGAACGCAGTATTTT. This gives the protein CASSSLGGTQYF.

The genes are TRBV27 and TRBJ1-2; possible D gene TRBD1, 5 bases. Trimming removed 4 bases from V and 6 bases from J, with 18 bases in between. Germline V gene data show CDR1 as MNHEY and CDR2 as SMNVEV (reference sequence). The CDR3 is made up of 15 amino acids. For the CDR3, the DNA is TGTGCCAGCAGTTCGGTCTGGCAGGGAAATCATGGCTACACCTTC. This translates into CASSSVWQGNHGYTF.

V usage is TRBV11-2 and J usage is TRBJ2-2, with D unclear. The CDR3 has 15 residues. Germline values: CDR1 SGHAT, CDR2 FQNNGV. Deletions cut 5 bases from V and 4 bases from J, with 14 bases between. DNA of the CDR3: TGTGCCAGCAGCCTAAACAATCCGGGCACCGGGGAGCTGTTTTTT. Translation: CASSLNNPGTGELFF. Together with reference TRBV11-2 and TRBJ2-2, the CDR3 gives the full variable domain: EAGVAQSPRYKIIEKRQSVAFWCNPISGHATLYWYQQILGQGPKLLIQFQNNGVVDDSQLPKDRFSAERLKGVDSTLKIQPAKLEDSAVYLCASSLNNPGTGELFFGEGSRLTVL.

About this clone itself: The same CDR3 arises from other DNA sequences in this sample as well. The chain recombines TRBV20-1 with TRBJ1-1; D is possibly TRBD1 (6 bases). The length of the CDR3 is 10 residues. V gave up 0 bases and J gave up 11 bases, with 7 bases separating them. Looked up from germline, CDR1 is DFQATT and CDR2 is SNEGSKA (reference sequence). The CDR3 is CSAREGAAFF. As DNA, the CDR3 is TGCAGTGCTAGAGAGGGGGCGGCTTTCTTT.

The CDR3 bases are TGTGCCAGCAGCATAACTAGGGACATCTCACCCCTCCACTTT. Protein product: CASSITRDISPLHF. This chain joins TRBV6-5 and TRBJ1-6; a weak D match, TRBD1 (6 bases). The length of the CDR3 is 14 residues. Trimming cost V 6 bases and J 10 bases, with 16 bases left between them. Germline V gene lookup returns CDR1 MNHEY and CDR2 SVGAGI.

CDR3 sequence reads: CASSPRTFGTEAFF. CDR3 DNA: TGTGCCAGCAGTCCCCGGACATTTGGGACTGAAGCTTTCTTT. J is TRBJ1-1 and V is TRBV6-5, with TRBD1 as a possible D gene (5 bases). The CDR3 totals 14 residues. Per germline, CDR1 MNHEY and CDR2 SVGAGI. The V and J ends lost 5 bases and 5 bases respectively, with 15 bases between them.

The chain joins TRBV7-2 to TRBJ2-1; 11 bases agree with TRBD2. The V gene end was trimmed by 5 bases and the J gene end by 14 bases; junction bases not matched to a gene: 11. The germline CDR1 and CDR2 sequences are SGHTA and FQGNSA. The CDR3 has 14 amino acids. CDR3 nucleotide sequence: TGTGCCAGCAGCCCCTTAGCGGGAGGGCCACCGGAGTTCTTC. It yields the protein CASSPLAGGPPEFF.

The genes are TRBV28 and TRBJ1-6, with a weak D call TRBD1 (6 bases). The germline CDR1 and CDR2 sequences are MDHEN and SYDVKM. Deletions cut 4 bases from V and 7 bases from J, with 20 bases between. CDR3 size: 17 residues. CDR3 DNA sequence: TGTGCCAGCAGTTCCCCGGTCGCTCGGACAGTCAATTCACCCCTCCACTTT. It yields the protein CASSSPVARTVNSPLHF.